This TCR beta chain was found in a study of cytomegalovirus exposure and HLA in healthy donors. As concerns this clone: Its antigen is currently unknown.

The primer mix had 60 Vbeta and 13 Jbeta primers. TCRdb keeps only in-frame clones here, not all; method: immunoSEQ multiplex PCR. The data contain some 170,000 clones, 65% to 85% of them seen just once; the ten biggest clones take up 5.5% to 8%. Study results and limitations: A missense DCLRE1C variant was associated with V- and J-gene trimming of TCR beta chains in a later analysis, and an independent cohort replicated the association. Solely CMV serostatus was available to characterize immune exposure. Versus the roughly 670-donor mean, an Asian-associated ancestry cluster reportedly showed fewer N-insertions in a later analysis. In vitro confirmation showed a few CMV-associated chains to be CMV antigen specific.

This sequence originates from a woman aged 25 to 39 in good health and CMV-seropositive. Sequenced material: PBMCs.

This CDR3 reads CASSLVLASSYEQYF. The CDR3 DNA sequence: TGTGCCAGCAGCTTAGTTTTGGCCAGCTCCTACGAGCAGTACTTC. The rearrangement joins TRBV7-2 to TRBJ2-7; D not certain. Germline loops: CDR1 SGHTA, CDR2 FQGNSA. This CDR3 comprises 15 residues. V gave up 1 base and J gave up 0 bases, with 10 bases separating them.